One sample yielded the 24 T cell receptor beta chains listed below, sequenced in a study of blood T cell repertoires in COVID-19. Clones were read by immunoSEQ multiplex PCR, and TCRdb kept only the in-frame ones, dropping some. The sample records some 140,000 clones, around 83% being singletons. Sequencing was done on a sample of peripheral blood. Receptors were obtained from an older woman with COVID-19, enrolled during active disease.

J is TRBJ2-2 and V is TRBV7-3, with a weak D call TRBD1 (6 bases). The CDR3 loop spans 15 amino acids. V dropped 6 bases and J dropped 0 bases, with 11 bases sitting between them. Germline V gene lookup returns CDR1 SGHTA and CDR2 FQGTGA. The CDR3 reads CASRPGHANTGELFF. The DNA for the CDR3 is TGTGCCAGCAGGCCGGGACACGCGAACACCGGGGAGCTGTTTTTT.

This chain connects TRBV5-4 to TRBJ1-1; D may be TRBD1 (5 bases). V shed 5 bases and J shed 2 bases, with 22 bases lying between them. Looked up from germline, CDR1 is SGHNT and CDR2 is YYREEE (reference sequence). The CDR3 is made up of 17 amino acids. The CDR3 region has the DNA TGTGCCAGCAGTCCCACGCCCACCGACAGCATAAACACTGAAGCTTTCTTT. It codes for CASSPTPTDSINTEAFF.

V is TRBV11-2 and J is TRBJ1-4, with 8 bases lining up with TRBD1. J was trimmed by 8 bases and V by 3 bases; bases with no gene match: 5. Germline V CDR1 and CDR2: SGHAT, FQNNGV. The length of the CDR3 is 14 residues. CDR3 in amino acids: CASSLGQAEEKLFF. CDR3 in DNA: TGTGCCAGCAGCTTGGGACAGGCTGAGGAAAAACTGTTTTTT.

This chain joins TRBV2 and TRBJ1-5; 7 nucleotides agree with TRBD1. Germline V lookup: CDR1 SNHLY, CDR2 FYNNEI. The CDR3 is 14 residues long. The V segment lost 4 bases and the J segment 5 bases; nucleotides outside the gene matches: 5. The CDR3 nucleotides read TGTGCCAGCAGTGGGACAGGCGGAGATCAGCCCCAGCATTTT. As protein: CASSGTGGDQPQHF.

This rearrangement joins TRBV6-6 to TRBJ1-6, with TRBD1 matching 8 bases. The germline gives CDR1 MNHNY, CDR2 SVGAGI (reference sequence). The CDR3 has 16 amino acids. V lost 2 bases to trimming and J lost 8 bases; unmatched junction nucleotides: 8. The CDR3 DNA is TGTGCCAGCAGTTACGCAGGGGGCAGAGTAGATTCACCCCTCCACTTT. It is translated as CASSYAGGRVDSPLHF.

The V and J genes are TRBV7-9 and TRBJ1-2, with 12 bases lining up with TRBD1. The junction had 4 bases not matched to a gene; V was cut back by 5 bases and J by 9 bases. Per germline, CDR1 SEHNR and CDR2 FQNEAQ (reference sequence). CDR3 length: 13 residues. The CDR3 loop reads CASSPGQGASYTF. For the CDR3, the DNA is TGTGCCAGCAGCCCGGGACAGGGGGCGAGCTACACCTTC.

This clone is a singleton in its sample. The V call is TRBV6-5, the J call TRBJ2-1, with D perhaps TRBD2 (5 bases). V lost 6 bases, J lost 5 bases, and 17 bases lay in between. CDR1 MNHEY and CDR2 SVGAGI come from the germline V gene. The CDR3 has 15 amino acids. The CDR3 reads CASRFGGLGHNEQFF. The CDR3 nucleotides read TGTGCCAGCAGATTCGGCGGACTTGGGCACAATGAGCAGTTCTTC.

The rearrangement links TRBV19 to TRBJ1-4; D is ambiguous. Germline assignment: CDR1 LNHDA and CDR2 SQIVND (reference sequence). This CDR3 spans 15 amino acids. Trimming removed 6 bases at V and 3 bases at J, with 14 bases between. The DNA for the CDR3 is TGTGCCAGTAGCCCCCTGCGCGAGCCTAATGAAAAACTGTTTTTT. Amino acids: CASSPLREPNEKLFF.

This clone was counted between two and nine times. The chain has TRBV6-5 and TRBJ1-5, with D possibly matching TRBD1 (5 bases). Germline V gene lookup returns CDR1 MNHEY and CDR2 SVGAGI. The CDR3 has 14 residues. V was cut by 8 bases and J by 1 base, with 12 bases left in between. As DNA, the CDR3 is TGTGCCAGCTTATTGGGGGGAAGCAATCAGCCCCAGCATTTT. Protein: CASLLGGSNQPQHF.

V and J are TRBV2 and TRBJ2-7; possible D gene TRBD2, 6 bases. V was clipped by 7 bases and J by 12 bases, with 16 bases between them. CDR3 length equals 11 residues. The germline V gene has CDR1 SNHLY and CDR2 FYNNEI. The CDR3 DNA reads as TGTGCCAGCAATAGCCGGGACTTGGGGTACGTC. Translated: CASNSRDLGYV.

The rearrangement links TRBV10-3 to TRBJ2-1, with 8 bases that match TRBD1. Germline values: CDR1 ENHRY, CDR2 SYGVKD. The V gene end was trimmed by 4 bases and the J gene end by 4 bases; junction bases not matched to a gene: 9. The CDR3 spans 16 residues. CDR3 in amino acids: CAISAITGTGYNEQFF. In nucleotides, the CDR3 is TGTGCCATCAGTGCAATAACCGGGACAGGTTACAATGAGCAGTTCTTC.

This clone was counted a few times. The J gene is TRBJ1-2, the V gene TRBV4-2, with 8 positions matching TRBD1. CDR1 is LGHNA and CDR2 is YNFKEQ in the germline V gene. The CDR3 runs 15 residues. V gave up 0 bases and J gave up 4 bases; unmatched junction bases: 4. CDR3 DNA sequence: TGTGCCAGCAGCCAAGAGGAGGGACAGGTCTATGGCTACACCTTC. Its translation is CASSQEEGQVYGYTF.

The rearrangement joins TRBV18 to TRBJ1-2; the D is unclear. The ends were cut back, 4 bases at V and 4 bases at J, with 10 bases in the middle. This CDR3 is built from 13 residues. From germline, CDR1 is KGHSH and CDR2 LQKENI. The CDR3 region has the DNA TGTGCCAGCTCACTGGAGGCAGTCTATGGCTACACCTTC. The encoded protein is CASSLEAVYGYTF.

The V call is TRBV7-2, the J call TRBJ1-2; 11 bases map to TRBD1. Germline V gives CDR1 SGHTA, CDR2 FQGNSA. V lost 4 bases and J lost 7; bases outside the gene matches: 5. The CDR3 runs to 14 residues. This CDR3 reads CASSSDRGLFGYTF. The CDR3 DNA is TGTGCCAGCAGCTCGGACAGGGGGCTGTTTGGCTACACCTTC.

CDR3 in DNA: TGCGCCAGCAGCTTGGTAGAGAACACCGGGGAGCTGTTTTTT. Protein: CASSLVENTGELFF. The chain carries TRBV5-1 and TRBJ2-2; D is undetermined. The CDR3 spans 14 residues. Germline V lookup: CDR1 SGHRS, CDR2 YFSETQ. V lost 0 bases to trimming and J lost 1 base, with 4 bases between them. The full variable domain, its missing parts supplied by reference TRBV5-1 and TRBJ2-2, is KAGVTQTPRYLIKTRGQQVTLSCSPISGHRSVSWYQQTPGQGLQFLFEYFSETQRNKGNFPGRFSGRQFSNSRSEMNVSTLELGDSALYLCASSLVENTGELFFGEGSRLTVL.

This clone was detected once. The J gene is TRBJ1-1, the V gene TRBV18; TRBD1 is a possible D gene (5 bases). The V gene's germline CDR1 is KGHSH and CDR2 LQKENI. The CDR3 extends over 15 amino acids. Trimming took 4 bases from V and 0 from J, leaving 12 bases between them. CDR3 in amino acids: CASSLRTRLNTEAFF. The CDR3 nucleotides are TGTGCCAGCTCACTTCGGACACGCTTGAACACTGAAGCTTTCTTT.

The gene calls are TRBV25-1 and TRBJ2-5; 8 bases map to TRBD1. CDR1 MGHDK and CDR2 SYGVNS come from the germline V gene. After removal of 4 bases from V and 5 bases from J, the junction contained 9 bases not matched to a gene. The CDR3 consists of 15 residues. This CDR3 is CASSARTGMTETQYF. The DNA for the CDR3 is TGTGCCAGCAGTGCCCGGACAGGGATGACGGAGACCCAGTACTTC.

The CDR3 reads CASSQIQGARSRATEAFF. DNA for the CDR3: TGTGCCAGCAGTCAGATACAGGGGGCGCGTAGTCGGGCCACTGAAGCTTTCTTT. The genes are TRBV6-6 and TRBJ1-1; 9 nucleotides agree with TRBD1. CDR1 and CDR2 (germline): MNHNY, SVGAGI (reference sequence). CDR3 size: 18 residues. With V trimmed by 5 bases and J by 4 bases, 17 bases remained unmatched.

For the CDR3, the DNA is TGCGCCAGCAGCTTGGCGGGAGGGATATCGGATGGCTACACCTTC. As protein: CASSLAGGISDGYTF. The chain is built from TRBV5-1 and TRBJ1-2; no clear D gene. Germline V lookup: CDR1 SGHRS, CDR2 YFSETQ. This CDR3 contains 15 residues. Trimming took off 0 bases at V and 6 bases at J, with 15 bases between the two ends.

This clone was picked up one time. The genes are TRBV10-3 and TRBJ2-1; maybe TRBD1 (6 bases). Trimming removed 4 bases from V and 4 bases from J, with 11 bases in between. The germline V gene encodes CDR1 ENHRY and CDR2 SYGVKD. This CDR3 comprises 14 residues. As DNA, the CDR3 is TGTGCCATCAGTGTTGGACAGACGTACAATGAGCAGTTCTTC. It is translated as CAISVGQTYNEQFF.

This clone has a handful of counts. The J gene is TRBJ1-1, the V gene TRBV5-4; weak D call: TRBD1 (6 bases). CDR1 is SGHNT, CDR2 YYREEE, per germline (reference sequence). Trimming shortened V by 0 bases and J by 1 base, and 13 bases separated the two germline ends. The CDR3 totals 16 residues. The CDR3 coding sequence is TGTGCCAGCAGCTTGGGGGCAGGGGTTGGGAACACTGAAGCTTTCTTT. Amino acid sequence: CASSLGAGVGNTEAFF. Drawing the rest from reference TRBV5-4 and TRBJ1-1, the complete variable domain is ETGVTQSPTHLIKTRGQQVTLRCSSQSGHNTVSWYQQALGQGPQFIFQYYREEENGRGNFPPRFSGLQFPNYSSELNVNALELDDSALYLCASSLGAGVGNTEAFFGQGTRLTVV.

The chain recombines TRBV5-5 with TRBJ1-5; TRBD1 matches 10 bases. The germline V gene has CDR1 SGHKS and CDR2 YYEKEE (reference sequence). The CDR3 sequence is 15 residues long. V lost 2 bases and J lost 3; bases outside the gene matches: 2. CDR3 protein: CASSFDRGPNQPQHF. CDR3 nucleotide sequence: TGTGCCAGCAGCTTCGACAGGGGGCCCAATCAGCCCCAGCATTTT.

This clone occurred a few times. The CDR3 sequence: CASSLSGDEQYF. The CDR3 nucleotides are TGTGCCAGCAGTCTAAGCGGTGACGAGCAGTACTTC. V is TRBV7-9 and J is TRBJ2-7; possibly TRBD2 for D (5 bases). This CDR3 region has 12 residues. Trimming removed 6 bases from V and 5 bases from J, with 11 bases in between. The V gene's germline CDR1 is SEHNR and CDR2 FQNEAQ (reference sequence).

This CDR3 is CASFLNTEAFF. The CDR3 DNA follows: TGTGCCAGCTTTCTAAACACTGAAGCTTTCTTT. The chain recombines TRBV6-6 with TRBJ1-1; unclear D gene. This CDR3 region has 11 residues. Germline values: CDR1 MNHNY, CDR2 SVGAGI (reference sequence). V was trimmed by 8 bases and J by 2 bases, leaving 6 bases between them.